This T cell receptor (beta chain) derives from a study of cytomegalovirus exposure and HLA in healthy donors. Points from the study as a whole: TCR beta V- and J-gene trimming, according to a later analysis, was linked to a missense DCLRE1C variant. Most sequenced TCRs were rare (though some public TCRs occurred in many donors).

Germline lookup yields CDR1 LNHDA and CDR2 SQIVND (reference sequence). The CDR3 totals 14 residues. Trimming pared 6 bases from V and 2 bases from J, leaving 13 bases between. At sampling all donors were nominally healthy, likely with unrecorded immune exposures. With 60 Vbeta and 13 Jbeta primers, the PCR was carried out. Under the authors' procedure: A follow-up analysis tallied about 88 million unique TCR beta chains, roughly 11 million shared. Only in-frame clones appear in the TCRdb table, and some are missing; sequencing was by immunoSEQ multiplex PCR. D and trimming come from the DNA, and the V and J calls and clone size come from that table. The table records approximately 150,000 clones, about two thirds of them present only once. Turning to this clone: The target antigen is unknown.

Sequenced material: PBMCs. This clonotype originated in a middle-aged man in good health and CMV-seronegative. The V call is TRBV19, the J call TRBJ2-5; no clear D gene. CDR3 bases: TGTGCCAGTAGCCCCACCCTGCTACAAGAGACCCAGTACTTC. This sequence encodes CASSPTLLQETQYF.